Listed here is a single T cell receptor (beta chain). The record originates from a study of cytomegalovirus exposure and HLA in healthy donors. The germline CDR1 and CDR2 sequences are SGDLS and YYNGEE. This CDR3 spans 16 amino acids. Trimming cost V 1 base and J 2 bases, with 14 bases left between them. It was with 60 Vbeta and 13 Jbeta primers that the PCR ran. Generated by immunoSEQ multiplex PCR, the TCRdb table keeps only in-frame clones and is missing some. The sample shows some 150,000 clones, around three quarters of them seen only once. What was sequenced was PBMCs. This sequence joins TRBV9 and TRBJ2-3; D may be TRBD2 (6 bases). The TCR sequence derives from a man in his forties in good health and CMV-seropositive. The CDR3 DNA is TGTGCCAGCAGCGTAATGGGGAGGCACCCCACAGATACGCAGTATTTT. Translated: CASSVMGRHPTDTQYF.